This passage covers 8 T cell receptor beta chains from one sample sequenced in a study of blood T cell repertoires in COVID-19. Data came from immunoSEQ multiplex PCR; TCRdb stores just in-frame clones and leaves some out. The profile shows about 350,000 clones, around 90% of them singletons. Sequenced sample: peripheral blood. The receptor set was obtained from a woman younger than 30 who had recovered from COVID-19.

This chain joins TRBV30 and TRBJ2-5, with D perhaps TRBD2 (5 bases). CDR3 length: 15 amino acids. Trimming took 3 bases from V and 0 from J, leaving 14 bases between them. The germline gives CDR1 GTSNPN, CDR2 SVGIG (reference sequence). The CDR3 bases are TGTGCCTGGAGGCGCCGAGGAGGAAACCAAGAGACCCAGTACTTC. Protein sequence: CAWRRRGGNQETQYF. The full variable domain, completed using reference TRBV30 and TRBJ2-5, is SQTIHQWPATLVQPVGSPLSLECTVEGTSNPNLYWYRQAAGRGLQLLFYSVGIGQISSEVPQNLSASRPQDRQFILSSKKLLLSDSGFYLCAWRRRGGNQETQYFGPGTRLLVL.

The V gene is TRBV5-4, the J gene TRBJ2-3, with D maybe TRBD2 (5 bases). The CDR3 is 16 amino acids. V lost 0 bases to trimming and J lost 0 bases, with 11 bases between them. Per germline, CDR1 SGHNT and CDR2 YYREEE (reference sequence). The CDR3 region is CASSLARRGSTDTQYF. The CDR3 coding sequence is TGTGCCAGCAGCTTGGCCAGACGGGGAAGCACAGATACGCAGTATTTT.

The genes are TRBV12-3 or TRBV12-4 and TRBJ2-1; 7 positions agree with TRBD1. The CDR3 sequence is 13 residues long. The ends lost 6 bases at V and 10 bases at J; junction bases unmatched: 9. The CDR3 nucleotides are TGTGCCAGCAGCCCCACAGGGGTCAGGGAGCAGTTCTTC. Its translation: CASSPTGVREQFF.

The CDR3 region has the DNA TGTGCCAGCAGCCCACAGGGGGCGAAGGGCTACACCTTC. It encodes CASSPQGAKGYTF. The chain combines TRBV6-5 with TRBJ1-2; 9 positions match TRBD1. Trimming took 6 bases from V and 8 from J; bases not matched to a gene: 7. The CDR3 consists of 13 residues. Germline V gene lookup returns CDR1 MNHEY and CDR2 SVGAGI.

The chain couples TRBV7-6 to TRBJ2-1, with TRBD2 matching 10 bases. The CDR3 is 16 amino acids. Germline CDR1 and CDR2: SGHVS and FNYEAQ. The ends lost 5 bases at V and 0 bases at J; junction bases unmatched: 4. The CDR3 sequence is CASSPTSGSSYNEQFF. The CDR3 bases are TGTGCCAGCAGCCCGACTAGCGGGTCCTCCTACAATGAGCAGTTCTTC.

The chain combines TRBV25-1 with TRBJ1-2, with 7 bases matching TRBD1. Germline assignment: CDR1 MGHDK and CDR2 SYGVNS. V lost 1 base to trimming and J lost 5 bases; unmatched junction nucleotides: 7. CDR3 length equals 15 residues. The DNA of the CDR3 is TGTGCCAGCAGTGAATCTCAAGGGGGCCCGTATGGCTACACCTTC. Protein: CASSESQGGPYGYTF.

The chain recombines TRBV12-5 with TRBJ2-2; 8 bases align to TRBD1. The J segment lost 5 bases and the V segment lost 3 bases, leaving 8 bases of the junction unmatched. CDR1 is LGHNT and CDR2 is FRNRAP in the germline V gene. This CDR3 contains 16 residues. The CDR3 protein is CASGFPGGLGTGELFF. As DNA, the CDR3 is TGTGCTAGTGGTTTCCCAGGGGGCCTGGGGACCGGGGAGCTGTTTTTT.

This clone was detected only a few times. V usage is TRBV27 and J usage is TRBJ1-3; tentatively, D is TRBD1 (5 bases). Germline V lookup: CDR1 MNHEY, CDR2 SMNVEV (reference sequence). The CDR3 loop spans 15 amino acids. V lost 6 bases and J lost 0, with 12 bases in between. The CDR3 coding sequence is TGTGCCAGCAGCTCGTCGACAGTCTCTGGAAACACCATATATTTT. It yields the protein CASSSSTVSGNTIYF.